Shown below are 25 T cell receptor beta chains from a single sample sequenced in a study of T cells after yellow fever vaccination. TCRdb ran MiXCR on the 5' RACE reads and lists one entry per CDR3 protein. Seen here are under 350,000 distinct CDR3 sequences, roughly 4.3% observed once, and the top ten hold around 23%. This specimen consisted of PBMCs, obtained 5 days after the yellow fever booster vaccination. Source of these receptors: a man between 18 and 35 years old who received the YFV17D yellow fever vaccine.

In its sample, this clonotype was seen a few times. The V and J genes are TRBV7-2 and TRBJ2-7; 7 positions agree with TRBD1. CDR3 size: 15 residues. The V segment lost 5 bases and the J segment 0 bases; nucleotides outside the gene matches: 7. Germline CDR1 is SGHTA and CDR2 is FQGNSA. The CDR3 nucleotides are TGTGCCAGCAGCGGGTCCAGGGGGAGCTCCTACGAGCAGTACTTC. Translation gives CASSGSRGSSYEQYF.

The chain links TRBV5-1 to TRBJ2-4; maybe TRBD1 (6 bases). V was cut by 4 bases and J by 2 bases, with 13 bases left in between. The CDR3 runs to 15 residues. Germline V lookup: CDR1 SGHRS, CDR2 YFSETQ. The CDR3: CASSVDSATKNIQYF. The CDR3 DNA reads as TGCGCCAGCAGCGTGGACAGTGCCACCAAAAACATTCAGTACTTC.

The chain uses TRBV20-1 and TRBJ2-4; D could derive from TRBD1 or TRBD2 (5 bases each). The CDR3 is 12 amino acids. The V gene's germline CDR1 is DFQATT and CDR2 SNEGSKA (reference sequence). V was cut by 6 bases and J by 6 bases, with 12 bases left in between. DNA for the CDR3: TGCAGTGCAGGGACCCCACCAAACATTCAGTACTTC. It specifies CSAGTPPNIQYF.

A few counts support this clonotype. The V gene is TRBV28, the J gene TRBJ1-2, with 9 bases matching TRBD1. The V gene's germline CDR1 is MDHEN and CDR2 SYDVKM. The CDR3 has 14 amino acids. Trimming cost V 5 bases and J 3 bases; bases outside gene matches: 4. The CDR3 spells CASSMTGGDYGYTF. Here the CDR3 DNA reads TGTGCCAGCAGTATGACAGGGGGGGACTATGGCTACACCTTC.

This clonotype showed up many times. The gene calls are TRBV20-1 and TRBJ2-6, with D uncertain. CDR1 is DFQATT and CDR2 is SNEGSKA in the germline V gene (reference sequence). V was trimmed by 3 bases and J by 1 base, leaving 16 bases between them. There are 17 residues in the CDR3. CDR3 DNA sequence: TGCAGTGCTAGCGACCGCGGACGGAGTTCTGGGGCCAACGTCCTGACTTTC. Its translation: CSASDRGRSSGANVLTF.

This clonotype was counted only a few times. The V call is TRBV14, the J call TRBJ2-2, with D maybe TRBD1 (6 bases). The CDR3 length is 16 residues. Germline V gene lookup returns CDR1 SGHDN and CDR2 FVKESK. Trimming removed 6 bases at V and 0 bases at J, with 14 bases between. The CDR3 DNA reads TGTGCCAGCAGTCCTCCGGGACAAGCGAACACCGGGGAGCTGTTTTTT. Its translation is CASSPPGQANTGELFF.

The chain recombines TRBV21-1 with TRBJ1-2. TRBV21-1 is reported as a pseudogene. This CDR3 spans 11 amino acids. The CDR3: CASTLKDGYTF. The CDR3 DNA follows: TGTGCCAGCACCCTCAAGGATGGCTACACCTTC.

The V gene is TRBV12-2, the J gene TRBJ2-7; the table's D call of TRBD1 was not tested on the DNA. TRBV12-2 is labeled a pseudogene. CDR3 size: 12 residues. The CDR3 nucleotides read TGTGCAAGTCGCCTGAACAGGGTGGGGCAGTACTTC. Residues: CASRLNRVGQYF.

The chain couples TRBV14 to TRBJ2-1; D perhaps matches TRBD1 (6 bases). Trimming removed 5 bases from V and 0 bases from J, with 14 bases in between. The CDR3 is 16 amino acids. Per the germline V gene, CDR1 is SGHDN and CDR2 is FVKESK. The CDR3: CASSGQSKDSYNEQFF. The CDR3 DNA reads TGTGCCAGCAGCGGACAGTCCAAGGACTCCTACAATGAGCAGTTCTTC.

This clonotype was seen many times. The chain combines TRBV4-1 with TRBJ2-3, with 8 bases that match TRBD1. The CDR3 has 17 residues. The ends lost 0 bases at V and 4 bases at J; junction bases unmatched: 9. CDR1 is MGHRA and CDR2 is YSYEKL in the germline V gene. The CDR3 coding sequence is TGCGCCAGCAGCCAAGATGGGGCAGGGGGCAGGTCAGATACGCAGTATTTT. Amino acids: CASSQDGAGGRSDTQYF.

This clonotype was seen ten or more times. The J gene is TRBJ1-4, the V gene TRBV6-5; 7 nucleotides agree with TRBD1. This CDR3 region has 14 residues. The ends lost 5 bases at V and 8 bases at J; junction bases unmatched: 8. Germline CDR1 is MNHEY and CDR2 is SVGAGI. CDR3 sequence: CASSGTDRGEKLFF. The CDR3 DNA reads TGTGCCAGCAGTGGGACAGATCGGGGGGAAAAACTGTTTTTT.

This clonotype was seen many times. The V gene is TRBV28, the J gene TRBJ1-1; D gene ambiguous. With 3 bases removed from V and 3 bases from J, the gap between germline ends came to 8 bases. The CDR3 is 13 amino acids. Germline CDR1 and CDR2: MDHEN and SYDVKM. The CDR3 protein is CASSFKGHTEAFF. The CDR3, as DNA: TGTGCCAGCAGTTTCAAGGGTCACACTGAAGCTTTCTTT.

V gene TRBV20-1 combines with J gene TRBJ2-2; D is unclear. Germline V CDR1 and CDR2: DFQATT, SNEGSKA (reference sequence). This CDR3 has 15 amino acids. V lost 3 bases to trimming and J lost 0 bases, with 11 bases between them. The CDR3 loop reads CSASKGYPNTGELFF. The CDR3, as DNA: TGCAGTGCTAGCAAGGGTTACCCGAACACCGGGGAGCTGTTTTTT.

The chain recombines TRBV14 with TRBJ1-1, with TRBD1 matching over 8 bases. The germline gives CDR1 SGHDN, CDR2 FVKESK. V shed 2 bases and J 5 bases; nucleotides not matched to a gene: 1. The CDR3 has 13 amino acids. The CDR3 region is CASSQRTGTEAFF. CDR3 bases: TGTGCCAGCAGCCAACGGACAGGGACTGAAGCTTTCTTT.

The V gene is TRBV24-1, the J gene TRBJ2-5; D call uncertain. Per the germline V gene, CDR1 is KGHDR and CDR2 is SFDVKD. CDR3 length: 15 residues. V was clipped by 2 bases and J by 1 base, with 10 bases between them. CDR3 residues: CATSDSIETQETQYF. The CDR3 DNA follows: TGTGCCACCAGTGATTCAATCGAAACCCAAGAGACCCAGTACTTC.

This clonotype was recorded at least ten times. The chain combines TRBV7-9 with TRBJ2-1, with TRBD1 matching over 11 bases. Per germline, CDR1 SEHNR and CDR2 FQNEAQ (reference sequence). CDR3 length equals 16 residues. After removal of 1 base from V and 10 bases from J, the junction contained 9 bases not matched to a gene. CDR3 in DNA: TGTGCCAGCAGCTTAGGAGGGACAGGGGGAGTTAAGGAGCAGTTCTTC. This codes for CASSLGGTGGVKEQFF.

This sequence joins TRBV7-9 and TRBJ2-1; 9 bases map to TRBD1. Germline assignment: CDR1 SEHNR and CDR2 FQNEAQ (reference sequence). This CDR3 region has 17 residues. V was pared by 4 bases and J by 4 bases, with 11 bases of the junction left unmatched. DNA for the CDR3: TGTGCCAGCAGCTCCTACACACAGGGGGCGCGTTACAATGAGCAGTTCTTC. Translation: CASSSYTQGARYNEQFF.

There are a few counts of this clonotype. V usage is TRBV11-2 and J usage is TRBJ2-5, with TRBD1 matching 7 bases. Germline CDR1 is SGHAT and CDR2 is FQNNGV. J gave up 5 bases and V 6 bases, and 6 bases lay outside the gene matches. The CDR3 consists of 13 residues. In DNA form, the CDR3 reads TGTGCCAGCAGAAGACAGGGAATCGAGACCCAGTACTTC. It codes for CASRRQGIETQYF.

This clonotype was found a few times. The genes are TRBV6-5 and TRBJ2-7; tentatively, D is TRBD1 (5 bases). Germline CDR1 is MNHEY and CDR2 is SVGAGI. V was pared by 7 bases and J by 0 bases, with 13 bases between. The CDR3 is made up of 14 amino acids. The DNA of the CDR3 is TGTGCCAGCATGGGGCCGGCCAGCTCCTACGAGCAGTACTTC. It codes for CASMGPASSYEQYF.

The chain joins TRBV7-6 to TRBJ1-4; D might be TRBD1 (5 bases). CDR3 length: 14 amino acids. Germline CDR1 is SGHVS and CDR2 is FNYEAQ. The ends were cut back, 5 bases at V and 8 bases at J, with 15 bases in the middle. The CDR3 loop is CASSPGLGVEKLFF. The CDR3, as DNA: TGTGCCAGCAGCCCTGGGTTGGGGGTCGAAAAACTGTTTTTT.

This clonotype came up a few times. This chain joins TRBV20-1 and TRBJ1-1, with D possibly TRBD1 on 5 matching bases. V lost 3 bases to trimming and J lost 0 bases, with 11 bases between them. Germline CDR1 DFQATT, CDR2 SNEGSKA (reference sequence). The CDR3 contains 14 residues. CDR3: CSASRDSVNTEAFF. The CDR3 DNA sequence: TGCAGTGCTAGCCGGGACTCCGTGAACACTGAAGCTTTCTTT.

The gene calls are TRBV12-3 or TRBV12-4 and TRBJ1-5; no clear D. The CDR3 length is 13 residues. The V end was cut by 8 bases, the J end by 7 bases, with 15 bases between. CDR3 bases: TGTGCCAGCGGTCAAGAAGGGCGACAGCCCCAGCATTTT. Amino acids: CASGQEGRQPQHF.

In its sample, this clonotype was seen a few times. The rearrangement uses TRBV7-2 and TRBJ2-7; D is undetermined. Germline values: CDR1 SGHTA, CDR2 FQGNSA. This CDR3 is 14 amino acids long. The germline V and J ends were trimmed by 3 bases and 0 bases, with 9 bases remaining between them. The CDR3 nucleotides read TGTGCCAGCAGCTTCTCCGTCGGCTCCTACGAGCAGTACTTC. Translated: CASSFSVGSYEQYF.

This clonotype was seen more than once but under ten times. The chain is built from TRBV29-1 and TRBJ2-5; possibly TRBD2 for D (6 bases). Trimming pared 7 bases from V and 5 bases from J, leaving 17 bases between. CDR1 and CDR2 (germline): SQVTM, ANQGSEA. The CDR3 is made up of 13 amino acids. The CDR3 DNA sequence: TGCAGCGGACGCGGCGGGGTAAAGGAGACCCAGTACTTC. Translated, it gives CSGRGGVKETQYF. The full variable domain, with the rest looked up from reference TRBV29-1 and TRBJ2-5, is SAVISQKPSRDICQRGTSLTIQCQVDSQVTMMFWYRQQPGQSLTLIATANQGSEATYESGFVIDKFPISRPNLTFSTLTVSNMSPEDSSIYLCSGRGGVKETQYFGPGTRLLVL.

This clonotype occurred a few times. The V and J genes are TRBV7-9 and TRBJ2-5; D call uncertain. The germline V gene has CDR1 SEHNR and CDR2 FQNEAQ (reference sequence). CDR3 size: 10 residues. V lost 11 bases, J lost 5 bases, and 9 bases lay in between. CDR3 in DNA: TGTGCCCAGACTCGGGAGACCCAGTACTTC. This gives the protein CAQTRETQYF.